Only a few counts were recorded for the clone carrying this T cell receptor beta chain. No antigen is known for it. The sample is drawn from a study of vaccination and CD4 T cells after COVID-19. CDR1 SEHNR and CDR2 FQNEAQ come from the germline V gene (reference sequence). With 2 bases clipped from V and 4 bases from J, the junction kept 5 bases outside the gene matches. This CDR3 is 16 amino acids long. Regarding treatment: 10-day PBMC culture with coronavirus spike peptide pools or control peptides (ViraFEST assay). Sequence data for DNA of cultured CD4+ T cells were generated by the Oncomine TCR Beta short-read assay. TCRdb called the PCR reads again in MiXCR, with one record for every CDR3 protein. The data show approximately 12,000 distinct CDR3 sequences, around 30% seen once.

The source material was cultured CD4+ T cells from blood. This chain uses TRBV7-9 with TRBJ2-2; 9 bases agree with TRBD2. The origin of this receptor is a human donor with COVID-19. For the CDR3, the DNA is TGTGCCAGCAGCTTACGAGCGGGGGGCACCACCGGGGAGCTGTTTTTT. This gives the protein CASSLRAGGTTGELFF.